This TCR beta chain was recovered during a study of T cells in Graves' hyperthyroidism and ophthalmopathy. Germline values: CDR1 SQVTM, CDR2 ANQGSEA. The length of the CDR3 is 13 residues. Germline trimming cut 7 bases from V and 2 bases from J; bases unmatched to any gene: 5. This clonotype was observed a few times. The source material, RNA transcripts, was used to amplify TCR beta CDR3 regions. HTBI primers drove first-round RT-PCR of the TCR CDR3. TCRdb itself ran the multiplex PCR reads through MiXCR, one entry per CDR3 protein. The sample has approximately 410,000 distinct CDR3 sequences, 12% to 15% seen once; the top ten hold 5.3%.

The receptor was derived from a woman aged 18-35 years with Graves' hyperthyroidism. The sequenced sample was blood. V usage is TRBV29-1 and J usage is TRBJ2-3; 8 bases map to TRBD2. CDR3 sequence reads: CSARGLDTDTQYF. In nucleotides, the CDR3 is TGCAGCGCCCGGGGACTAGACACAGATACGCAGTATTTT.